In its sample, the clone carrying this T cell receptor beta chain was seen a few times. What it binds is not known. This entry belongs to a study of T cell repertoires in cytomegalovirus infection. General study points: HLA-C-restricted CMV clonotypes gave the most frequent clonotype in two of eight donors.

In TCRdb, the reads were re-called with MiXCR into one record per CDR3 protein. The sample contains roughly 990,000 distinct CDR3 sequences, more than 25% of which appear only once. Germline assignment: CDR1 MNHEY and CDR2 SMNVEV (reference sequence). V shed 10 bases, J shed 5 bases, and the junction held 7 bases outside the gene matches. The CDR3 length is 13 residues. This specimen consisted of cultured CD8+ T cells from PBMCs, obtained from culture after CMV antigen stimulation. The chain uses TRBV27 and TRBJ2-1; the match to TRBD1 covers 8 bases. The TCR originated in a human donor in good health (CMV status not recorded). Some clones in this sample may be carry-over from other donors' samples. As DNA, the CDR3 is TGTGCCACCCGACAGGGGTATGACAATGAGCAGTTCTTC. It yields the protein CATRQGYDNEQFF.